These T cell receptor beta chains were read from a single sample in a study of cytomegalovirus exposure and HLA in healthy donors. Using immunoSEQ multiplex PCR, the repertoire was profiled, and TCRdb retains in-frame clones only, with some absent. Among about 74,000 clones, 94% were seen once, and the ten largest hold approximately 1.5%. Sequencing used PBMCs. These receptors were obtained from a man younger than 35 in good health and CMV-seropositive. Each CDR3 is given with its conserved first and last residue. Fields, in order: D gene, J gene, V gene, CDR3 protein. A D gene is named only where the DNA matches it firmly.

D gene: TRBD1; J gene: TRBJ1-3; V gene: TRBV13; CDR3 protein: CASSHRGQGWSGNTIYF
D gene: .; J gene: TRBJ2-7; V gene: TRBV27; CDR3 protein: CASSRDLAYEQYF
D gene: .; J gene: TRBJ2-1; V gene: TRBV5-4; CDR3 protein: CASSLEPSRSGNEQFF
D gene: TRBD2; J gene: TRBJ2-7; V gene: TRBV15; CDR3 protein: CATSRGTSGIGEQYF
D gene: .; J gene: TRBJ2-7; V gene: TRBV6-1; CDR3 protein: CASNHAGHPSEQYF
D gene: TRBD2; J gene: TRBJ2-1; V gene: TRBV19; CDR3 protein: CASKGTSGRTPYNEQFF
D gene: .; J gene: TRBJ1-1; V gene: TRBV6-5; CDR3 protein: CASSYQGAKPPEAFF
D gene: .; J gene: TRBJ2-1; V gene: TRBV5-1; CDR3 protein: CASSLASISSYNEQFF
D gene: TRBD1; J gene: TRBJ1-2; V gene: TRBV30; CDR3 protein: CAWTPGTGLSGYTF
D gene: .; J gene: TRBJ2-3; V gene: TRBV4-1; CDR3 protein: CASSHLGADTQYF
D gene: .; J gene: TRBJ1-1; V gene: TRBV5-4; CDR3 protein: CASSLLQGVNTEAFF
D gene: .; J gene: TRBJ2-1; V gene: TRBV4-1; CDR3 protein: CASSQVAPYNEQFF
D gene: .; J gene: TRBJ2-5; V gene: TRBV10-3; CDR3 protein: CAISESRETQYF
D gene: TRBD2; J gene: TRBJ2-4; V gene: TRBV2; CDR3 protein: CASSESGSNRNIQYF
D gene: .; J gene: TRBJ1-2; V gene: TRBV6-5; CDR3 protein: CASSQQGWANYGYTF
D gene: .; J gene: TRBJ1-2; V gene: TRBV30; CDR3 protein: CAGQGSYGYTF
D gene: TRBD1; J gene: TRBJ2-2; V gene: TRBV5-4; CDR3 protein: CASMRDGQALGGYGELFF
D gene: TRBD1; J gene: TRBJ2-5; V gene: TRBV9; CDR3 protein: CASSVAGQGKETQYF
D gene: .; J gene: TRBJ2-3; V gene: TRBV5-1; CDR3 protein: CASGGFTDTQYF
D gene: .; J gene: TRBJ2-7; V gene: TRBV28; CDR3 protein: CASSTISIGYGTYEQYF
D gene: .; J gene: TRBJ2-7; V gene: TRBV2; CDR3 protein: CASGEYEQYF